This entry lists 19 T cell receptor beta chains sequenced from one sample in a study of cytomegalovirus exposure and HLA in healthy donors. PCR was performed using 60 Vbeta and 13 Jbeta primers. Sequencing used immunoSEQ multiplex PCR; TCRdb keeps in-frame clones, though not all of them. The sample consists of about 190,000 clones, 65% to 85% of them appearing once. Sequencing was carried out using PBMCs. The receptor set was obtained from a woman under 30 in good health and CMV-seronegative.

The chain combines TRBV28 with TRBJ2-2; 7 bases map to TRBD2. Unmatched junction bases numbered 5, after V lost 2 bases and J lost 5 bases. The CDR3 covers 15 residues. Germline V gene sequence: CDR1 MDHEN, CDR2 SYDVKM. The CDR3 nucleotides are TGTGCCAGCAGTTTAACGGGGAGGGGTACCGGGGAGCTGTTTTTT. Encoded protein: CASSLTGRGTGELFF.

The CDR3 spells CASSDEGNTEAFF. The CDR3 nucleotides are TGTGCCAGCAGTGACGAGGGAAACACTGAAGCTTTCTTT. This chain connects TRBV6-5 to TRBJ1-1; no clear D. V shed 5 bases and J shed 2 bases, with 9 bases lying between them. CDR3 length equals 13 residues. The V gene's germline CDR1 is MNHEY and CDR2 SVGAGI.

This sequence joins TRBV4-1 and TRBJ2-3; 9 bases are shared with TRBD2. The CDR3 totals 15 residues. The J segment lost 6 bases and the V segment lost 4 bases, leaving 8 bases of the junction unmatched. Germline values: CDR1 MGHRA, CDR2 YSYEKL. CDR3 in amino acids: CASSRPSGAGDTQYF. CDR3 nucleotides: TGCGCCAGCAGCCGCCCTAGCGGGGCAGGGGATACGCAGTATTTT.

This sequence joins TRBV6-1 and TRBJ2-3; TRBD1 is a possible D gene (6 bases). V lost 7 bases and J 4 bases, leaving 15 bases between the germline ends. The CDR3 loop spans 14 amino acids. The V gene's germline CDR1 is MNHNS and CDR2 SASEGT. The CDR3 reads CASTLINRADTQYF. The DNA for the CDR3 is TGTGCCAGCACCTTAATCAACAGGGCAGATACGCAGTATTTT.

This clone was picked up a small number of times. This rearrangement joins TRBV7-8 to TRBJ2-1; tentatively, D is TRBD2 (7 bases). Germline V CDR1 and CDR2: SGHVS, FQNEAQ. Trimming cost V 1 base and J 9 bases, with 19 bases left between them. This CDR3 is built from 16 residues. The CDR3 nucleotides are TGTGCCAGCAGCTTAGTGGGGGGGGCCGGGGAAGGTGAGCAGTTCTTC. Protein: CASSLVGGAGEGEQFF.

CDR3 bases: TGCGCCAGCAGCCAAGATATGGACAGCTCAGATACGCAGTATTTT. It translates to CASSQDMDSSDTQYF. The chain links TRBV4-3 to TRBJ2-3, with D tentatively TRBD1 (6 bases). Between the trimmed V and J ends, which lost 0 bases and 4 bases, there was a span of 11 bases. Germline V gene sequence: CDR1 LGHNA, CDR2 YSLEER. The CDR3 runs 15 residues.

The chain's CDR3 is CASSPFRWTVNSNQPQHF. CDR3 sequence (DNA): TGTGCCAGCTCACCGTTCCGATGGACAGTCAATAGCAATCAGCCCCAGCATTTT. The chain employs TRBV18 and TRBJ1-5; D is possibly TRBD1 (6 bases). CDR1 and CDR2 (germline): KGHSH, LQKENI. Trimming took 3 bases from V and 0 from J, leaving 18 bases between them. The CDR3 totals 18 residues.

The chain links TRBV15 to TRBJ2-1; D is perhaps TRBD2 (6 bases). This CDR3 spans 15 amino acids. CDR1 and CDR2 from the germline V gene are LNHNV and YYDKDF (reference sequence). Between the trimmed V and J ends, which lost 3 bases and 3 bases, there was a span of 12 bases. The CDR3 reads CATSSRGGVYNEQFF. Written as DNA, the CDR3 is TGTGCCACCAGCAGCCGGGGCGGGGTCTACAATGAGCAGTTCTTC.

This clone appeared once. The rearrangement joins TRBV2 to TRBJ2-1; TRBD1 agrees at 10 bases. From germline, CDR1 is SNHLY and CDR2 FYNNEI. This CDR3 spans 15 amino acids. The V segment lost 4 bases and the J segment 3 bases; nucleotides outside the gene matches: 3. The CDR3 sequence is CASSGRTGGYNEQFF. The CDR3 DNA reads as TGTGCCAGCAGTGGGCGGACAGGGGGCTACAATGAGCAGTTCTTC. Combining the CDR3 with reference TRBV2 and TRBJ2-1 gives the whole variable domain EPEVTQTPSHQVTQMGQEVILRCVPISNHLYFYWYRQILGQKVEFLVSFYNNEISEKSEIFDDQFSVERPDGSNFTLKIRSTKLEDSAMYFCASSGRTGGYNEQFFGPGTRLTVL.

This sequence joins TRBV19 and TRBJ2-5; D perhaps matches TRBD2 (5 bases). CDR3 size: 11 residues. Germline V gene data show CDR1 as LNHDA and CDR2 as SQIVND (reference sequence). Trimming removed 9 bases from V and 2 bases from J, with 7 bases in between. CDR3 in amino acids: CARGRQETQYF. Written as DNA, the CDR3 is TGTGCCAGAGGGAGACAAGAGACCCAGTACTTC.

CDR3 DNA: TGTGCCAGCAGCGTAGGGGGCGGGGACGGGAACACTGAAGCTTTCTTT. It translates to CASSVGGGDGNTEAFF. The gene calls are TRBV9 and TRBJ1-1; D is possibly TRBD1 (5 bases). V was cut by 0 bases and J by 1 base, with 13 bases left in between. Germline V gene data show CDR1 as SGDLS and CDR2 as YYNGEE. The CDR3 covers 16 residues. The entire variable domain, with the rest obtained from reference TRBV9 and TRBJ1-1, is as follows: DSGVTQTPKHLITATGQRVTLRCSPRSGDLSVYWYQQSLDQGLQFLIQYYNGEERAKGNILERFSAQQFPDLHSELNLSSLELGDSALYFCASSVGGGDGNTEAFFGQGTRLTVV.

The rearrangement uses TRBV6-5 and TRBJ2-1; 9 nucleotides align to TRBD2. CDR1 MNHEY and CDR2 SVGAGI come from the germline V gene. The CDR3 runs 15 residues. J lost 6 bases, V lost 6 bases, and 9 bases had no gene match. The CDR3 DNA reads TGTGCCAGCAGGGGACACGGACTAGCGATCAATGAGCAGTTCTTC. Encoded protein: CASRGHGLAINEQFF.

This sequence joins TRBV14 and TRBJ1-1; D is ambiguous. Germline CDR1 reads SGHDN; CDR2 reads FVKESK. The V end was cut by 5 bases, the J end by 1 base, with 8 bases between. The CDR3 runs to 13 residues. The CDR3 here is CASSFGKNTEAFF. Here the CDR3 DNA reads TGTGCCAGCAGCTTCGGGAAGAACACTGAAGCTTTCTTT.

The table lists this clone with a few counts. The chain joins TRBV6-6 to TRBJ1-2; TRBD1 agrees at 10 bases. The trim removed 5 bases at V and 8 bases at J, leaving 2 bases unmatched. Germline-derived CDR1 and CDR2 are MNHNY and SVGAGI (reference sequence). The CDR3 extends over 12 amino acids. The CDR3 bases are TGTGCCAGCAGTACGGACAGGGGGGGCTACACCTTC. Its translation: CASSTDRGGYTF.

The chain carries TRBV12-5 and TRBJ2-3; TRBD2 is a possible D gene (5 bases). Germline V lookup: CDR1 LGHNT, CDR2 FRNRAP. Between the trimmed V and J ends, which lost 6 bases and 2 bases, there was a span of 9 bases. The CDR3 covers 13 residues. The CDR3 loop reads CASGLANTDTQYF. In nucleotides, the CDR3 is TGTGCTAGTGGGCTAGCCAACACAGATACGCAGTATTTT.

CDR3 DNA: TGTGCCAGCAGGCGTACCCGAAACAATGAGCAGTTCTTC. Translating gives CASRRTRNNEQFF. V gene TRBV6-5 combines with J gene TRBJ2-1; D call uncertain. The CDR3 length is 13 residues. The germline gives CDR1 MNHEY, CDR2 SVGAGI. Trimming cost V 6 bases and J 5 bases, with 11 bases left between them.

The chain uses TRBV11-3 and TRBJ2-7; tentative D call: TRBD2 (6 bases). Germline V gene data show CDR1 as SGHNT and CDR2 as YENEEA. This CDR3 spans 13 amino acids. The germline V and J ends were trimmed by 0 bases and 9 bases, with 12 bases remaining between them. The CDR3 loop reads CASSLDGGGPQYF. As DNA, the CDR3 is TGTGCCAGCAGCTTAGATGGAGGAGGGCCGCAGTACTTC.

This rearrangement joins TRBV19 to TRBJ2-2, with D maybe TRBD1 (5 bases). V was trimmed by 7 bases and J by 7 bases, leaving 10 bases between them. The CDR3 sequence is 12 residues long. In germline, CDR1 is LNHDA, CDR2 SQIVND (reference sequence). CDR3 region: CASNDRNGELFF. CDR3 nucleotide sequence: TGTGCCAGTAATGACAGAAACGGGGAGCTGTTTTTT.

The CDR3 loop reads CASSGAVGTEAFF. The CDR3 nucleotides read TGTGCCAGCAGTGGGGCAGTGGGCACTGAAGCTTTCTTT. The chain joins TRBV2 to TRBJ1-1, with D unresolved. Germline V gene data show CDR1 as SNHLY and CDR2 as FYNNEI. The CDR3 is made up of 13 amino acids. V lost 4 bases and J 4 bases, leaving 10 bases between the germline ends.